This T cell receptor beta chain was captured by sequencing in a study of T cell repertoires in cytomegalovirus infection. Each CDR3 protein gets one entry after TCRdb re-called the reads with MiXCR. The sample lists about half a million distinct CDR3 sequences, more than 40% occurring once. A note on this clonotype: Antigen specificity is unknown.

Germline V CDR1 and CDR2: MNHEY, SMNVEV (reference sequence). The V segment lost 8 bases and the J segment 2 bases; nucleotides outside the gene matches: 7. The CDR3 is 15 residues long. This clonotype was sampled from a human donor in good health (CMV status not recorded). Some clones in this sample may be carry-over from other donors' samples. The V and J genes are TRBV27 and TRBJ2-7; 12 bases line up with TRBD2. Sequencing was performed on cultured PBMCs, taken from culture after CMV antigen stimulation. The CDR3 DNA follows: TGTGCCAGCTTCCCGACTAGCGGGGGCCCCTACGAGCAGTACTTC. Protein sequence: CASFPTSGGPYEQYF.